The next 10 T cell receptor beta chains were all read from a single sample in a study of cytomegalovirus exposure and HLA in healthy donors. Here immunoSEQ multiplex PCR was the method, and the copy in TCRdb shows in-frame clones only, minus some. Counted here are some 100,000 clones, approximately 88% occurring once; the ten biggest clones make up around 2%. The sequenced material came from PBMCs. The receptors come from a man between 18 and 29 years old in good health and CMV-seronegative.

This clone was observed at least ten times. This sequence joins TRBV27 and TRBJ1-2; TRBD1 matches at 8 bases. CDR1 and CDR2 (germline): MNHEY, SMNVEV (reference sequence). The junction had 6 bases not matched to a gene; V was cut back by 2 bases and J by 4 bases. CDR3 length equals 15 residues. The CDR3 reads CASSLNGQGGYGYTF. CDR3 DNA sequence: TGTGCCAGCAGTTTAAATGGACAGGGTGGCTATGGCTACACCTTC.

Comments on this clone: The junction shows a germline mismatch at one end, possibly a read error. The CDR3 loop reads CASSLRLAGSQETQYF. The CDR3 DNA sequence: TGTGCGAGCAGTTTAAGGCTAGCGGGATCTCAAGAGACCCAGTACTTC. The chain carries TRBV28 and TRBJ2-5; 9 positions match TRBD2. Germline CDR1 is MDHEN and CDR2 is SYDVKM. The CDR3 consists of 16 residues.

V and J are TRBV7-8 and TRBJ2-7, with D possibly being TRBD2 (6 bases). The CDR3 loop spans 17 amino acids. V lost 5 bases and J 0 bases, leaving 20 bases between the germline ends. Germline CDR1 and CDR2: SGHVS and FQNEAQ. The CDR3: CASSPLVPDSGSYEQYF. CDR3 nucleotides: TGTGCCAGCAGCCCCCTGGTTCCCGATAGCGGCTCCTACGAGCAGTACTTC. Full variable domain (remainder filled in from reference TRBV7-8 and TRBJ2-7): GAGVSQSPRYKVAKRGQDVALRCDPISGHVSLFWYQQALGQGPEFLTYFQNEAQLDKSGLPSDRFFAERPEGSVSTLKIQRTQQEDSAVYLCASSPLVPDSGSYEQYFGPGTRLTVT.

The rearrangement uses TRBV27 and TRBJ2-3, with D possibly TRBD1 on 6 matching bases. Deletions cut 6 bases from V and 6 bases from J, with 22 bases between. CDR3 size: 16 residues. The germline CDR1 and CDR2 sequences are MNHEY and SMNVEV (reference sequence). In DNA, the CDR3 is TGTGCCAGCAGCCCTATCGGGGACACGATAGCCGATACGCAGTATTTT. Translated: CASSPIGDTIADTQYF.

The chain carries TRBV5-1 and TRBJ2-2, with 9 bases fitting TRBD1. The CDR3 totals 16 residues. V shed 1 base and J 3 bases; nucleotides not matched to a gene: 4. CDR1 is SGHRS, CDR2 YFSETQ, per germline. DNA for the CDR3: TGCGCCAGCAGCTTGCACAGGGGGCTAGACACCGGGGAGCTGTTTTTT. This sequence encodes CASSLHRGLDTGELFF.

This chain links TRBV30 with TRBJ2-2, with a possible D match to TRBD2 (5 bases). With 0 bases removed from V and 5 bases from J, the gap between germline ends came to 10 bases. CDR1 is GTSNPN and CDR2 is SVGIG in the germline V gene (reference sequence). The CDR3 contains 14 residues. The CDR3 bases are TGTGCCTGGAGTGTCTTCCGGGGTACCGGGGAGCTGTTTTTT. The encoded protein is CAWSVFRGTGELFF.

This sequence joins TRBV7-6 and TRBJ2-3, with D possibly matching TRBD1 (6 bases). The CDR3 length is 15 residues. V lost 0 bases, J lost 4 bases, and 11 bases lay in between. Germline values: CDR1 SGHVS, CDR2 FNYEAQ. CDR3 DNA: TGTGCCAGCAGCTTAGCTGGGGGCGAGGCAGATACGCAGTATTTT. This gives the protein CASSLAGGEADTQYF.

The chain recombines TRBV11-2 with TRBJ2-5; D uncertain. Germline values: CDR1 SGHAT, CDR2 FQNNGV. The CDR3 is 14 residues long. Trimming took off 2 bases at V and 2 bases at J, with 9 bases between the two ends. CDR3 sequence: CASSLLGGQETQYF. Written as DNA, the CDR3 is TGTGCCAGCAGCTTACTCGGCGGACAAGAGACCCAGTACTTC.

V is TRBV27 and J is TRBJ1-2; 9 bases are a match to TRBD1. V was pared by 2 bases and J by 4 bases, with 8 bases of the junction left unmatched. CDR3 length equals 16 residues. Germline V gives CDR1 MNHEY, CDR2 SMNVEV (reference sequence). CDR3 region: CASSLVAWDRVYGYTF. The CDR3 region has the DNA TGTGCCAGCAGTTTAGTAGCCTGGGACAGGGTCTATGGCTACACCTTC.

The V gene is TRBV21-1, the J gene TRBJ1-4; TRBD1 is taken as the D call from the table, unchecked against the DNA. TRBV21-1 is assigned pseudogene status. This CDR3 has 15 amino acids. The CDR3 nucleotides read TGTGCCAGCAGACTGGGTAGGGACAGCAATGAAAAACTGTTTTTT. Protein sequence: CASRLGRDSNEKLFF.